This passage covers 20 T cell receptor beta chains from one sample sequenced in a study of T cell responses to AZD1222 COVID-19 vaccine. The assay was immunoSEQ multiplex PCR, and TCRdb's table has in-frame clones only and misses some. Of about 120,000 clones in the sample, 88% were seen once. The input for sequencing was peripheral blood, taken on day 0 of AZD1222 vaccination. These TCRs come from an adult in good health.

The rearrangement uses TRBV28 and TRBJ2-7, with TRBD1 matching over 9 bases. CDR1 and CDR2 (germline): MDHEN, SYDVKM. The CDR3 runs to 13 residues. The J segment lost 2 bases and the V segment lost 7 bases, leaving 3 bases of the junction unmatched. The CDR3 coding sequence is TGTGCCAGCAAGACAGGGGGGACCTACGAGCAGTACTTC. This encodes CASKTGGTYEQYF.

This rearrangement joins TRBV7-8 to TRBJ1-5; the D is unclear. Trimming shortened V by 1 base and J by 0 bases, and 10 bases separated the two germline ends. Germline lookup yields CDR1 SGHVS and CDR2 FQNEAQ. This CDR3 contains 16 residues. DNA for the CDR3: TGTGCCAGCAGCTTAGAGGGAGCTTATAGCAATCAGCCCCAGCATTTT. Its translation: CASSLEGAYSNQPQHF.

The chain combines TRBV5-4 with TRBJ1-1, with D hard to call. Deletions cut 3 bases from V and 11 bases from J, with 17 bases between. The CDR3 loop spans 13 amino acids. The germline gives CDR1 SGHNT, CDR2 YYREEE (reference sequence). The CDR3 here is CASSSSARKRAFF. CDR3 nucleotide sequence: TGTGCCAGCAGCTCTTCGGCGAGGAAGCGGGCTTTCTTT.

The chain recombines TRBV7-2 with TRBJ1-3; no definite D call. The germline V gene encodes CDR1 SGHTA and CDR2 FQGNSA. V shed 4 bases and J shed 0 bases, with 4 bases lying between them. The CDR3 loop spans 13 amino acids. CDR3 DNA: TGTGCCAGCAGCTCTGACTCTGGAAACACCATATATTTT. Translated: CASSSDSGNTIYF.

This sequence joins TRBV6-2 or TRBV6-3 and TRBJ1-5, with a tentative D call TRBD1 (6 bases). Germline V CDR1 and CDR2: MNHEY, SVGEGT. V lost 2 bases and J 7 bases, leaving 12 bases between the germline ends. This CDR3 spans 14 amino acids. The DNA of the CDR3 is TGTGCCAGCAGTTACAACAGGGCTGAGCAGCCCCAGCATTTT. It is translated as CASSYNRAEQPQHF.

This clone has a handful of counts. This chain connects TRBV7-2 to TRBJ2-7; 9 bases line up with TRBD1. J gave up 2 bases and V 6 bases, and 8 bases lay outside the gene matches. The CDR3 has 15 amino acids. Germline CDR1 SGHTA, CDR2 FQGNSA. The CDR3 region has the DNA TGTGCCAGCAGTCTCGGGGGACAGGGCCCCTACGAGCAGTACTTC. Translation gives CASSLGGQGPYEQYF.

J is TRBJ2-2 and V is TRBV9; 7 bases line up with TRBD1. In germline, CDR1 is SGDLS, CDR2 YYNGEE. Germline trimming cut 3 bases from V and 9 bases from J; bases unmatched to any gene: 11. This CDR3 is built from 15 residues. CDR3 in amino acids: CASSAFTGALRELFF. DNA for the CDR3: TGTGCCAGCAGCGCTTTTACAGGGGCACTCAGGGAGCTGTTTTTT.

V usage is TRBV12-3 or TRBV12-4 and J usage is TRBJ2-6; no definite D call. Trimming removed 6 bases from V and 6 bases from J, with 0 bases in between. This CDR3 is built from 10 residues. The CDR3 spells CASRANVLTF. In DNA form, the CDR3 reads TGTGCCAGCAGGGCCAACGTCCTGACTTTC.

This rearrangement joins TRBV28 to TRBJ1-3; possible D gene TRBD1, 5 bases. Germline CDR1 is MDHEN and CDR2 is SYDVKM. Trimming pared 6 bases from V and 0 bases from J, leaving 12 bases between. The CDR3 runs to 15 residues. The CDR3 region is CASSSNGGSGNTIYF. As DNA, the CDR3 is TGTGCCAGCAGCAGCAACGGGGGCTCTGGAAACACCATATATTTT.

DNA for the CDR3: TGTGCCAGCAGTCCAAATAGGGGTGGCTACACCTTC. Protein: CASSPNRGGYTF. The chain joins TRBV5-6 to TRBJ1-2; weak D call: TRBD1 (5 bases). Trimming left V 5 bases short and J 7 bases short, with 12 bases between. Looked up from germline, CDR1 is SGHDT and CDR2 is YYEEEE. This CDR3 region has 12 residues.

The gene calls are TRBV11-2 and TRBJ2-3; 7 bases are shared with TRBD2. CDR3 size: 13 residues. The V and J ends lost 4 bases and 9 bases, in that order; junction bases with no gene match: 7. CDR1 is SGHAT, CDR2 FQNNGV, per germline. The chain's CDR3 is CASSSLWEGTQYF. CDR3 nucleotide sequence: TGTGCCAGCAGCTCACTCTGGGAGGGCACGCAGTATTTT.

The rearrangement joins TRBV7-9 to TRBJ1-3, with D hard to call. V shed 6 bases and J shed 4 bases, with 7 bases lying between them. The CDR3 runs 12 residues. The germline V gene encodes CDR1 SEHNR and CDR2 FQNEAQ (reference sequence). CDR3 loop: CASREGGNTIYF. CDR3 in DNA: TGTGCCAGCAGGGAAGGGGGAAACACCATATATTTT.

The chain recombines TRBV6-4 with TRBJ2-7; 9 nucleotides align to TRBD1. The CDR3 spans 14 residues. Germline assignment: CDR1 MRHNA and CDR2 SNTAGT. Trimming removed 6 bases from V and 5 bases from J; junction bases left unmatched: 8. As DNA, the CDR3 is TGTGCCAGCAGGGCCGGGACAGGGAAGCACGAGCAGTACTTC. Translation gives CASRAGTGKHEQYF.

The chain uses TRBV4-1 and TRBJ1-5; D is unresolved. Germline CDR1 MGHRA, CDR2 YSYEKL. V was shortened by 0 bases and J by 7 bases, with 7 bases between the two germline ends. This CDR3 contains 13 residues. CDR3 DNA: TGCGCCAGCAGCCAAGATTGGGAACAGCCCCAGCATTTT. Translated: CASSQDWEQPQHF.

The chain joins TRBV4-3 to TRBJ2-3; unclear D gene. Germline lookup yields CDR1 LGHNA and CDR2 YSLEER. V dropped 3 bases and J dropped 4 bases, with 8 bases sitting between them. The CDR3 consists of 13 residues. The CDR3 spells CASSQLRSDTQYF. The CDR3 DNA reads as TGCGCCAGCAGCCAGCTCCGTTCAGATACGCAGTATTTT.

V gene TRBV29-1 combines with J gene TRBJ1-4; no reliable D call. CDR3 length: 13 amino acids. Germline CDR1 and CDR2: SQVTM and ANQGSEA. This CDR3 is CIVKGRFNEKLFF. CDR3 coding DNA: TGCATCGTGAAGGGCAGGTTTAATGAAAAACTGTTTTTT. Variable domain in full (rest from reference TRBV29-1 and TRBJ1-4): SAVISQKPSRDICQRGTSLTIQCQVDSQVTMMFWYRQQPGQSLTLIATANQGSEATYESGFVIDKFPISRPNLTFSTLTVSNMSPEDSSIYLCIVKGRFNEKLFFGSGTQLSVL.

The genes are TRBV12-3 or TRBV12-4 and TRBJ1-6, with D hard to call. The CDR3 has 11 residues. Trimming removed 7 bases from V and 7 bases from J, with 5 bases in between. CDR3 protein: CASTRNSPLHF. The CDR3 DNA is TGTGCCAGCACTAGGAATTCACCCCTCCACTTT.

The chain recombines TRBV7-9 with TRBJ1-1, with 7 nucleotides matching TRBD1. The CDR3 has 14 residues. Unmatched junction bases numbered 3, after V lost 2 bases and J lost 3 bases. The germline V gene encodes CDR1 SEHNR and CDR2 FQNEAQ (reference sequence). CDR3 amino acids: CASSLQGGDTEAFF. CDR3 DNA: TGTGCCAGCAGCTTACAGGGGGGCGACACTGAAGCTTTCTTT. Full variable domain (rest looked up from reference TRBV7-9 and TRBJ1-1): DTGVSQNPRHKITKRGQNVTFRCDPISEHNRLYWYRQTLGQGPEFLTYFQNEAQLEKSRLLSDRFSAERPKGSFSTLEIQRTEQGDSAMYLCASSLQGGDTEAFFGQGTRLTVV.

The chain carries TRBV30 and TRBJ2-7; 9 bases are a match to TRBD1. The germline V gene has CDR1 GTSNPN and CDR2 SVGIG (reference sequence). The CDR3 contains 12 residues. V dropped 2 bases and J dropped 7; count of bases not matched to a gene: 3. Here the CDR3 DNA reads TGTGCCTGGAGTCGACAGGGGGGGGAGCAGTACTTC. Protein: CAWSRQGGEQYF.

V usage is TRBV27 and J usage is TRBJ2-7; TRBD2 might be the D (7 bases). V lost 2 bases, J lost 4 bases, and 12 bases lay in between. The CDR3 totals 14 residues. Germline V gives CDR1 MNHEY, CDR2 SMNVEV (reference sequence). CDR3 region: CASSLRGGYYEQYF. The CDR3 coding sequence is TGTGCCAGCAGTTTAAGGGGGGGGTATTACGAGCAGTACTTC.